The 31 T cell receptor beta chains below come from one sample, sequenced in a study of control samples from healthy donors and cancer patients. Sequencing used immunoSEQ multiplex PCR; TCRdb keeps in-frame clones, though not all of them. The sample consists of roughly 95,000 clones, 85% to 90% of them appearing once. Material for sequencing was blood. The receptors come from a man aged 25-40 years in good health.

The chain carries TRBV5-4 and TRBJ2-5; TRBD1 aligns across 8 bases. This CDR3 is built from 19 residues. V lost 4 bases and J lost 4; bases outside the gene matches: 21. Per germline, CDR1 SGHNT and CDR2 YYREEE (reference sequence). CDR3 nucleotide sequence: TGTGCCAGCAGCGCAAAAACTGGCAGGGCAGGGGGCGCGTCAGAGACCCAGTACTTC. Amino acids: CASSAKTGRAGGASETQYF.

The table lists this clone with a few counts. The CDR3 bases are TGTGCCAGCGTCGCGGCGATTACCGGGGAGCTGTTTTTT. Its protein product is CASVAAITGELFF. This sequence joins TRBV6-5 and TRBJ2-2; unclear D gene. The CDR3 spans 13 residues. Trimming took off 8 bases at V and 5 bases at J, with 12 bases between the two ends. Germline CDR1 and CDR2: MNHEY and SVGAGI.

J is TRBJ2-2 and V is TRBV6-5, with unresolved D. Trimming shortened V by 9 bases and J by 4 bases, and 15 bases separated the two germline ends. This CDR3 contains 14 residues. Germline V gene data show CDR1 as MNHEY and CDR2 as SVGAGI. The CDR3 reads CASSAKWRTGELFF. In nucleotides, the CDR3 is TGTGCCAGTTCGGCTAAATGGCGCACCGGGGAGCTGTTTTTT.

This CDR3 is CASSKDRGTEAFF. For the CDR3, the DNA is TGTGCCAGCAGCAAAGACAGGGGCACTGAAGCTTTCTTT. The chain joins TRBV7-3 to TRBJ1-1, with 8 bases that match TRBD1. This CDR3 is 13 amino acids long. J was trimmed by 4 bases and V by 5 bases; bases with no gene match: 3. Per germline, CDR1 SGHTA and CDR2 FQGTGA. The full variable domain, rest sourced from reference TRBV7-3 and TRBJ1-1, is GAGVSQTPSNKVTEKGKYVELRCDPISGHTALYWYRQSLGQGPEFLIYFQGTGAADDSGLPNDRFFAVRPEGSVSTLKIQRTERGDSAVYLCASSKDRGTEAFFGQGTRLTVV.

A few counts support this clone. The rearrangement uses TRBV5-1 and TRBJ2-7; D call uncertain. The CDR3 totals 11 residues. The V end was cut by 4 bases, the J end by 0 bases, with 2 bases between. Germline lookup yields CDR1 SGHRS and CDR2 YFSETQ. CDR3 residues: CASSASYEQYF. In DNA, the CDR3 is TGCGCCAGCAGCGCCTCCTACGAGCAGTACTTC.

The CDR3 region has the DNA TGTGCCAGCAGCTTACGGTCTGCGAGGGACACTGAAGCTTTCTTT. Amino acid sequence: CASSLRSARDTEAFF. V usage is TRBV11-2 and J usage is TRBJ1-1; D is undetermined. The V gene lost 2 bases and the J gene lost 3 bases, with 13 bases spanning the gap. CDR3 length: 15 residues. CDR1 and CDR2 (germline): SGHAT, FQNNGV. The full variable domain, its missing parts supplied by reference TRBV11-2 and TRBJ1-1, is EAGVAQSPRYKIIEKRQSVAFWCNPISGHATLYWYQQILGQGPKLLIQFQNNGVVDDSQLPKDRFSAERLKGVDSTLKIQPAKLEDSAVYLCASSLRSARDTEAFFGQGTRLTVV.

The chain combines TRBV2 with TRBJ1-3; tentative D call: TRBD1 (5 bases). Per germline, CDR1 SNHLY and CDR2 FYNNEI. V gave up 7 bases and J gave up 0 bases, with 16 bases separating them. The CDR3 loop spans 16 amino acids. CDR3 loop: CASKGSGTDSGNTIYF. CDR3 coding DNA: TGTGCCAGCAAAGGGTCCGGGACCGACTCTGGAAACACCATATATTTT.

The sample holds a few counts of this clone. This sequence joins TRBV5-4 and TRBJ1-1; D remains ambiguous. CDR3 size: 13 residues. The V and J ends lost 0 bases and 3 bases respectively, with 6 bases between them. CDR1 and CDR2 (germline): SGHNT, YYREEE (reference sequence). The CDR3 coding sequence is TGTGCCAGCAGCTTGGCACAGCACACTGAAGCTTTCTTT. It codes for CASSLAQHTEAFF. Together with reference TRBV5-4 and TRBJ1-1, the CDR3 gives the full variable domain: ETGVTQSPTHLIKTRGQQVTLRCSSQSGHNTVSWYQQALGQGPQFIFQYYREEENGRGNFPPRFSGLQFPNYSSELNVNALELDDSALYLCASSLAQHTEAFFGQGTRLTVV.

V is TRBV4-1 and J is TRBJ1-1, with no clear D. The V gene's germline CDR1 is MGHRA and CDR2 YSYEKL. The CDR3 consists of 15 residues. The V end was cut by 1 base, the J end by 0 bases, with 9 bases between. CDR3 DNA: TGCGCCAGCAGCCAAGGACCGGCGGTGAACACTGAAGCTTTCTTT. Its translation: CASSQGPAVNTEAFF.

This clone appeared a few times. This chain connects TRBV3-1 (or the pseudogene TRBV3-2) to TRBJ2-5, with D unresolved. This CDR3 has 14 residues. Trimming left V 4 bases short and J 4 bases short, with 13 bases between. The V gene's germline CDR1 is LGHDT and CDR2 YNNKEL (reference sequence). The CDR3 protein is CASSRLGDRETQYF. CDR3 DNA sequence: TGTGCCAGCAGCCGTCTGGGCGACCGAGAGACCCAGTACTTC.

This chain connects TRBV19 to TRBJ1-3; no clear D gene. Germline values: CDR1 LNHDA, CDR2 SQIVND (reference sequence). This CDR3 is built from 11 residues. Deletions cut 3 bases from V and 3 bases from J, with 0 bases between. The CDR3 nucleotides read TGTGCCAGTAGTATTGGAAACACCATATATTTT. Residues: CASSIGNTIYF.

The chain links TRBV5-1 to TRBJ2-7; maybe TRBD2 (7 bases). The CDR3 covers 15 residues. The V and J ends lost 1 base and 3 bases respectively, with 14 bases between them. Germline CDR1 SGHRS, CDR2 YFSETQ. Here the CDR3 DNA reads TGCGCCAGCAGCTTGATCGGGGGGCAGGACTACGAGCAGTACTTC. It is translated as CASSLIGGQDYEQYF. Full variable domain (missing parts from reference TRBV5-1 and TRBJ2-7): KAGVTQTPRYLIKTRGQQVTLSCSPISGHRSVSWYQQTPGQGLQFLFEYFSETQRNKGNFPGRFSGRQFSNSRSEMNVSTLELGDSALYLCASSLIGGQDYEQYFGPGTRLTVT.

The rearrangement joins TRBV14 to TRBJ2-7; 16 positions match TRBD2. V trimming: 3 bases; J trimming: 3 bases; junction bases outside the gene matches: 5. CDR1 and CDR2 from the germline V gene are SGHDN and FVKESK. CDR3 length equals 17 residues. Here the CDR3 reads CASSQGLAGGLHYEQYF. CDR3 nucleotides: TGTGCCAGCAGCCAGGGACTAGCGGGAGGGCTCCACTACGAGCAGTACTTC.

This clone appeared once. The chain couples TRBV10-1 to TRBJ1-2; D gene unclear. Per the germline V gene, CDR1 is WNHNN and CDR2 is SYGVQD (reference sequence). Trimming pared 3 bases from V and 4 bases from J, leaving 9 bases between. The length of the CDR3 is 13 residues. The chain's CDR3 is CASSEYTSYGYTF. The CDR3 region has the DNA TGCGCCAGCAGTGAATACACCTCCTATGGCTACACCTTC.

This clone was seen just once. The V call is TRBV4-2, the J call TRBJ2-2, with 7 bases aligning to TRBD2. Trimming at V came to 4 bases and at J to 1 base, leaving 12 bases not matched to a gene. This CDR3 comprises 18 residues. Germline V gene lookup returns CDR1 LGHNA and CDR2 YNFKEQ. This CDR3 reads CASSPQAPSGLNTGELFF. In nucleotides, the CDR3 is TGTGCCAGCAGCCCCCAGGCCCCTAGCGGCCTGAACACCGGGGAGCTGTTTTTT.

This chain links TRBV11-2 with TRBJ2-7, with 9 nucleotides matching TRBD2. Trimming removed 8 bases from V and 0 bases from J; junction bases left unmatched: 2. The CDR3 sequence is 13 residues long. Looked up from germline, CDR1 is SGHAT and CDR2 is FQNNGV. The CDR3 DNA reads as TGTGCCAGCGAGCGGGAGGTCTCCTACGAGCAGTACTTC. It yields the protein CASEREVSYEQYF. Full variable domain (rest looked up from reference TRBV11-2 and TRBJ2-7): EAGVAQSPRYKIIEKRQSVAFWCNPISGHATLYWYQQILGQGPKLLIQFQNNGVVDDSQLPKDRFSAERLKGVDSTLKIQPAKLEDSAVYLCASEREVSYEQYFGPGTRLTVT.

J is TRBJ2-1 and V is TRBV5-6, with D unresolved. Germline V gene sequence: CDR1 SGHDT, CDR2 YYEEEE. With 2 bases removed from V and 6 bases from J, the gap between germline ends came to 15 bases. The CDR3 is 15 amino acids. The CDR3 DNA follows: TGTGCCAGCAGCTTTCCGGGCATCCCCCCCAATGAGCAGTTCTTC. Amino acids: CASSFPGIPPNEQFF.

CDR3: CASSPRGSSYEQYF. The DNA of the CDR3 is TGTGCCAGCAGCCCCCGTGGCTCATCCTACGAGCAGTACTTC. The chain joins TRBV3-1 (or the pseudogene TRBV3-2) to TRBJ2-7, with D unresolved. The V and J ends lost 4 bases and 1 base respectively, with 11 bases between them. The V gene's germline CDR1 is LGHDT and CDR2 YNNKEL (reference sequence). The CDR3 runs 14 residues.

In nucleotides, the CDR3 is TGTGCCACCAGTGGGGATCTCGATGGCTACACCTTC. Amino acid sequence: CATSGDLDGYTF. The chain joins TRBV24-1 to TRBJ1-2, with no clear D. Germline V CDR1 and CDR2: KGHDR, SFDVKD. The V gene lost 5 bases and the J gene lost 6 bases, with 9 bases spanning the gap. CDR3 length equals 12 residues.

This chain uses TRBV3-1 (or the pseudogene TRBV3-2) with TRBJ2-1; D is possibly TRBD1 or TRBD2 (5 bases each). V was clipped by 2 bases and J by 11 bases, with 13 bases between them. CDR1 LGHDT and CDR2 YNNKEL come from the germline V gene (reference sequence). The CDR3 runs 13 residues. The CDR3 DNA is TGTGCCAGCAGCCAAAACCGAGAGGGGAAGCAGTTCTTC. It encodes CASSQNREGKQFF.

This clone has a single count. The genes are TRBV2 and TRBJ2-7, with D possibly being TRBD1 or TRBD2 (5 bases each). The CDR3 is 14 residues long. V lost 5 bases, J lost 1 base, and 12 bases lay in between. The germline V gene has CDR1 SNHLY and CDR2 FYNNEI. Written as DNA, the CDR3 is TGTGCCAGCAGTAGGGACGGAAAGTCCTACGAGCAGTACTTC. The encoded protein is CASSRDGKSYEQYF.

This rearrangement joins TRBV28 to TRBJ1-2; the D gene is possibly TRBD1 (5 bases). V lost 2 bases and J 8 bases, leaving 15 bases between the germline ends. The CDR3 extends over 14 amino acids. Germline V lookup: CDR1 MDHEN, CDR2 SYDVKM. CDR3 DNA: TGTGCCAGCAGTTTAGGACACGGTGTGGAGGGCTACACCTTC. This codes for CASSLGHGVEGYTF.

The genes are TRBV5-1 and TRBJ1-2; D is unclear. Deletions cut 2 bases from V and 2 bases from J, with 7 bases between. This CDR3 is built from 13 residues. Germline V gives CDR1 SGHRS, CDR2 YFSETQ. Written as DNA, the CDR3 is TGCGCCAGCAGCTTAGACGGAAACTATGGCTACACCTTC. Amino acid sequence: CASSLDGNYGYTF.

The genes are TRBV6-5 and TRBJ2-7, with D maybe TRBD2 (5 bases). V lost 8 bases and J lost 2, with 19 bases in between. The CDR3 loop spans 15 amino acids. In germline, CDR1 is MNHEY, CDR2 SVGAGI. CDR3 DNA: TGTGCCAGCTTTCCGCGTGGAGACTATCCCTACGAGCAGTACTTC. This translates into CASFPRGDYPYEQYF.

The rearrangement uses TRBV11-2 and TRBJ2-7; TRBD2 matches 12 bases. The V and J ends lost 5 bases and 4 bases, in that order; junction bases with no gene match: 6. The CDR3 is made up of 15 amino acids. CDR1 and CDR2 (germline): SGHAT, FQNNGV. CDR3 sequence: CASSQGLAGIYEQYF. The CDR3 DNA sequence: TGTGCCAGCAGCCAAGGACTAGCGGGGATTTACGAGCAGTACTTC.

This clone has just one count. This chain links TRBV5-1 with TRBJ2-7; 10 nucleotides line up with TRBD2. There are 16 residues in the CDR3. Germline values: CDR1 SGHRS, CDR2 YFSETQ. With V trimmed by 4 bases and J by 4 bases, 11 bases remained unmatched. The CDR3 DNA reads as TGCGCCAGCAGCGTAACACCGGGACTAGCGTCTTACGAGCAGTACTTC. Amino acids: CASSVTPGLASYEQYF.

This chain uses TRBV7-9 with TRBJ2-1; 11 bases match TRBD2. J lost 1 base, V lost 6 bases, and 5 bases had no gene match. Germline V gene lookup returns CDR1 SEHNR and CDR2 FQNEAQ (reference sequence). The CDR3 extends over 16 amino acids. The CDR3 sequence: CASSSTSGGSYNEQFF. The CDR3 DNA sequence: TGTGCCAGCAGTTCTACTAGCGGGGGTTCCTACAATGAGCAGTTCTTC.

This sequence joins TRBV30 and TRBJ1-3; the D is unclear. The V end was cut by 0 bases, the J end by 7 bases, with 7 bases between. CDR3 length: 12 residues. Per the germline V gene, CDR1 is GTSNPN and CDR2 is SVGIG (reference sequence). The chain's CDR3 is CAWSVYDNTIYF. CDR3 DNA sequence: TGTGCCTGGAGTGTATATGACAACACCATATATTTT.

This chain links TRBV3-1 (or the pseudogene TRBV3-2) with TRBJ2-3; no clear D gene. The CDR3 has 13 residues. From germline, CDR1 is LGHDT and CDR2 YNNKEL (reference sequence). Trimming shortened V by 0 bases and J by 6 bases, and 7 bases separated the two germline ends. As DNA, the CDR3 is TGTGCCAGCAGCCAAGATGGAGAGGATACGCAGTATTTT. This codes for CASSQDGEDTQYF.

The chain is built from TRBV12-2 and TRBJ2-7; the table calls TRBD2, which could not be checked here. TRBV12-2 corresponds to a pseudogene. This CDR3 is built from 13 residues. Here the CDR3 reads CASRLWTSGPRYF. The CDR3 DNA follows: TGTGCAAGTCGCTTGTGGACTAGCGGTCCTCGGTACTTC.

The chain employs TRBV9 and TRBJ2-2, with D unresolved. Germline lookup yields CDR1 SGDLS and CDR2 YYNGEE. The V end lost 0 bases, the J end lost 5 bases, and 5 bases lay between the germline ends. The CDR3 sequence is 13 residues long. CDR3 sequence: CASSVGGTGELFF. As DNA, the CDR3 is TGTGCCAGCAGCGTAGGGGGTACCGGGGAGCTGTTTTTT.